The rows below give T cell receptor beta chains drawn from one sample of a study of identical twins. TCRdb processed the 5' RACE reads anew with MiXCR; each CDR3 protein has one entry. Altogether approximately 350,000 distinct CDR3 sequences are present, around an eighth being singletons, with the ten largest covering roughly 7%. These records were also assigned to another study, of yellow fever vaccine responses in identical twins.

The specimen was CD8+ T cells sorted from blood. The source of these receptors is a woman under 30 in good health. The CDR3 runs from the conserved cysteine through the conserved F or W. The D gene is left open where the match is weak. Rows may omit the clone size; those that give it use once, few, many or a size class.

D gene,clone size,V gene,J gene,CDR3 protein,CDR3 DNA
.,.,TRBV4-1,TRBJ1-1,CASSPRGAAGEAFF,TGCGCCAGCAGCCCGCGGGGGGCAGCTGGTGAAGCTTTCTTT
.,few,TRBV28,TRBJ2-2,CASSPETPANTGELFF,TGTGCCAGCAGCCCGGAGACCCCTGCGAACACCGGGGAGCTGTTTTTT
TRBD2,.,TRBV3-1,TRBJ2-3,CASSQVRTSGDDTQYF,TGTGCCAGCAGCCAAGTCAGAACTAGCGGGGATGATACGCAGTATTTT
.,.,TRBV20-1,TRBJ2-3,CSADRSVGDTQYF,TGCAGTGCGGACCGTTCGGTGGGGGATACGCAGTATTTT
TRBD1,.,TRBV27,TRBJ2-5,CASSFQPGGAGKETQYF,TGTGCCAGCAGTTTCCAACCAGGGGGCGCGGGGAAAGAGACCCAGTACTTC
.,.,TRBV13,TRBJ2-1,CASRDRGGPYNEQFF,TGTGCCAGCCGGGATAGGGGGGGGCCTTACAATGAGCAGTTCTTC
TRBD1,many,TRBV7-9,TRBJ1-2,CASSLEGQGYGYTF,TGTGCCAGCAGCTTGGAGGGACAGGGCTATGGCTACACCTTC
.,.,TRBV7-9,TRBJ1-1,CASSLVGLEAFF,TGTGCCAGCAGCTTAGTTGGATTAGAAGCTTTCTTT
TRBD2,many,TRBV10-3,TRBJ2-7,CAISELATYEQYF,TGTGCCATCAGTGAACTAGCGACGTACGAGCAGTACTTC
TRBD2,few,TRBV3-1,TRBJ2-3,CASSHEPPTLAGLTDTQYF,TGTGCCAGCAGCCATGAACCACCGACACTAGCGGGGCTCACAGATACGCAGTATTTT
.,few,TRBV15,TRBJ1-2,CATSRDGGYGYTF,TGTGCCACCAGCAGAGATGGGGGCTATGGCTACACCTTC
.,.,TRBV20-1,TRBJ1-2,CSAGWQIYGYTF,TGCAGTGCGGGCTGGCAGATCTATGGCTACACCTTC
.,.,TRBV7-8,TRBJ2-7,CASSLAFFAYEQYF,TGTGCCAGCAGCTTAGCGTTTTTTGCCTACGAGCAGTACTTC
.,few,TRBV14,TRBJ2-7,CASSHGDWLSYEQYF,TGTGCCAGCAGCCATGGAGACTGGCTATCCTACGAGCAGTACTTC
.,many,TRBV12-3/TRBV12-4,TRBJ2-5,CASSGKDGQSWETQYF,TGTGCCAGCAGCGGGAAGGACGGTCAAAGTTGGGAGACCCAGTACTTC
.,few,TRBV4-1,TRBJ1-1,CASSQVDGTNTEAFF,TGCGCCAGCAGCCAAGTGGATGGCACTAACACTGAAGCTTTCTTT
TRBD2,.,TRBV20-1,TRBJ2-2,CSARKRGGHLNTGELFF,TGCAGTGCCCGAAAGCGGGGGGGCCACTTGAACACCGGGGAGCTGTTTTTT
.,few,TRBV12-3/TRBV12-4,TRBJ2-3,CASRAGSDTQYF,TGTGCCAGCAGGGCAGGGAGTGATACGCAGTATTTT
.,.,TRBV24-1,TRBJ2-2,CATSEDIYTGELFF,TGTGCCACCAGTGAAGACATCTACACCGGGGAGCTGTTTTTT
TRBD1,.,TRBV5-5,TRBJ2-3,CASRPQGAHTQYF,TGTGCCAGCAGACCTCAGGGGGCTCATACGCAGTATTTT
TRBD1,few,TRBV25-1,TRBJ2-3,CASSDLDRGLTDTQYF,TGTGCCAGCAGTGACCTCGACAGGGGGCTAACAGATACGCAGTATTTT
.,few,TRBV29-1,TRBJ2-5,CSVELLGVETQYF,TGCAGCGTTGAGCTCCTGGGGGTGGAGACCCAGTACTTC
.,many,TRBV4-1,TRBJ2-7,CASSLRTELYEQYF,TGCGCCAGCAGCCTTAGGACGGAATTATACGAGCAGTACTTC
.,.,TRBV27,TRBJ1-6,CASSLDVEYNSPLHF,TGTGCCAGCAGTCTGGACGTTGAATATAATTCACCCCTCCACTTT
.,many,TRBV7-8,TRBJ2-1,CASSTPRLASSYNEQFF,TGTGCCAGCAGCACCCCTCGCCTAGCGAGCTCCTACAATGAGCAGTTCTTC
.,.,TRBV29-1,TRBJ2-2,CSGSEGGDAELFF,TGCAGCGGGTCAGAGGGCGGGGATGCGGAGCTGTTTTTT
.,many,TRBV12-3/TRBV12-4,TRBJ1-6,CASSLDSSYNSPLHF,TGTGCCAGCAGTTTGGACAGTTCTTATAATTCACCCCTCCACTTT
TRBD1,many,TRBV4-1,TRBJ2-7,CASSQMIGTGLYEQYF,TGCGCCAGCAGCCAAATGATCGGGACAGGACTCTACGAGCAGTACTTC
TRBD1,few,TRBV7-2,TRBJ2-2,CASSSPGQMTGELFF,TGTGCCAGCAGCTCGCCGGGACAGATGACCGGGGAGCTGTTTTTT
.,few,TRBV28,TRBJ2-1,CASSTGTFSGEQFF,TGTGCCAGCAGTACGGGGACCTTTTCGGGTGAGCAGTTCTTC
.,.,TRBV20-1,TRBJ2-1,CSARGELAPPGDEQFF,TGCAGCGCTAGGGGCGAGCTGGCCCCACCCGGCGATGAGCAGTTCTTC
.,few,TRBV2,TRBJ2-3,CASSEPRDSTDTQYF,TGTGCCAGCAGTGAACCCCGGGACAGCACAGATACGCAGTATTTT
TRBD1,few,TRBV27,TRBJ1-2,CASSPIDRGLDDGYTF,TGTGCCAGCAGTCCGATCGACAGGGGGCTTGACGATGGCTACACCTTC
TRBD2,.,TRBV10-3,TRBJ2-7,CAISPRVAGVYEQYF,TGTGCCATCAGTCCTCGGGTAGCGGGAGTATACGAGCAGTACTTC
.,few,TRBV7-6,TRBJ2-1,CASSLASLGMIGEQFF,TGTGCCAGCAGCTTAGCGAGTCTAGGGATGATCGGTGAGCAGTTCTTC
TRBD1,.,TRBV5-6,TRBJ1-1,CASSSPGTGEAFF,TGTGCCAGCAGCTCTCCCGGGACAGGTGAAGCTTTCTTT
TRBD1,.,TRBV5-6,TRBJ2-1,CASSPYRRGLSYEQFF,TGTGCCAGCAGTCCTTATCGAAGGGGGCTGTCGTACGAGCAGTTCTTC
.,.,TRBV27,TRBJ2-2,CASSWNRNTGELFF,TGTGCCAGCAGTTGGAACAGGAACACCGGGGAGCTGTTTTTT
TRBD1,.,TRBV3-1,TRBJ1-2,CASSQGTGTRGYTF,TGTGCCAGCAGCCAAGGGACAGGGACCCGCGGCTACACCTTC